These 6 T cell receptor beta chains came from one sample sequenced in a study of cytomegalovirus exposure and HLA in healthy donors. The PCR made use of 60 Vbeta and 13 Jbeta primers. Repertoires were generated with immunoSEQ multiplex PCR, while TCRdb's copy carries only in-frame clones and drops some. Of roughly 100,000 clones listed, approximately 82% were seen once; the top ten hold approximately 3.7%. Material for sequencing was PBMCs. The receptors were gathered from a female donor in good health and CMV-seropositive.

The CDR3 nucleotides are TGTGCCAGCAGCTTAGTCCCTTTAGGGACAGCGAACACTGAAGCTTTCTTT. It specifies CASSLVPLGTANTEAFF. The rearrangement joins TRBV7-9 to TRBJ1-1; 7 bases match TRBD1. Germline V CDR1 and CDR2: SEHNR, FQNEAQ (reference sequence). Trimming cost V 1 base and J 1 base; bases outside gene matches: 9. This CDR3 has 17 amino acids. Full variable domain (remainder filled in from reference TRBV7-9 and TRBJ1-1): DTGVSQNPRHKITKRGQNVTFRCDPISEHNRLYWYRQTLGQGPEFLTYFQNEAQLEKSRLLSDRFSAERPKGSFSTLEIQRTEQGDSAMYLCASSLVPLGTANTEAFFGQGTRLTVV.

The chain combines TRBV29-1 with TRBJ1-1, with a possible D match to TRBD1 (6 bases). Germline CDR1 SQVTM, CDR2 ANQGSEA. The length of the CDR3 is 13 residues. The V end was cut by 4 bases, the J end by 6 bases, with 15 bases between. The CDR3 region is CSVVGQGRAEAFF. The CDR3 DNA reads as TGCAGCGTTGTGGGTCAGGGGCGGGCTGAAGCTTTCTTT.

The V and J genes are TRBV18 and TRBJ2-7; a weak D match, TRBD1 (5 bases). CDR1 and CDR2 from the germline V gene are KGHSH and LQKENI. The ends were cut back, 1 base at V and 1 base at J, with 14 bases in the middle. This CDR3 is 16 amino acids long. In DNA form, the CDR3 reads TGTGCCAGCTCACCACTAGCCCCAGGGCAGTCCTACGAGCAGTACTTC. Translating it yields CASSPLAPGQSYEQYF.

The gene calls are TRBV6-1 and TRBJ1-5; TRBD1 might be the D (6 bases). CDR3 length equals 13 residues. Germline V CDR1 and CDR2: MNHNS, SASEGT. V shed 6 bases and J shed 4 bases, with 10 bases lying between them. Written as DNA, the CDR3 is TGTGCCAGCAGGTTGGACAGAAATCAGCCCCAGCATTTT. This encodes CASRLDRNQPQHF.

The rearrangement joins TRBV7-9 to TRBJ1-2, with a tentative D call TRBD1 (6 bases). Germline-derived CDR1 and CDR2 are SEHNR and FQNEAQ (reference sequence). This CDR3 has 16 residues. Trimming stripped 7 bases from V and 4 bases from J, with 22 bases between. CDR3 nucleotides: TGTGCCAGCACCAAACTTAAAGGGGGTTTTAGCTATGGCTACACCTTC. Its protein product is CASTKLKGGFSYGYTF.

The chain is built from TRBV18 and TRBJ2-3; 8 positions agree with TRBD1. CDR3 size: 14 residues. CDR1 is KGHSH, CDR2 LQKENI, per germline. V shed 6 bases, J shed 3 bases, and the junction held 5 bases outside the gene matches. CDR3 residues: CASSQGAKTDTQYF. The CDR3 region has the DNA TGTGCCAGCTCGCAGGGGGCCAAAACAGATACGCAGTATTTT. The complete variable domain, with remaining parts taken from reference TRBV18 and TRBJ2-3, reads NAGVMQNPRHLVRRRGQEARLRCSPMKGHSHVYWYRQLPEEGLKFMVYLQKENIIDESGMPKERFSAEFPKEGPSILRIQQVVRGDSAAYFCASSQGAKTDTQYFGPGTRLTVL.